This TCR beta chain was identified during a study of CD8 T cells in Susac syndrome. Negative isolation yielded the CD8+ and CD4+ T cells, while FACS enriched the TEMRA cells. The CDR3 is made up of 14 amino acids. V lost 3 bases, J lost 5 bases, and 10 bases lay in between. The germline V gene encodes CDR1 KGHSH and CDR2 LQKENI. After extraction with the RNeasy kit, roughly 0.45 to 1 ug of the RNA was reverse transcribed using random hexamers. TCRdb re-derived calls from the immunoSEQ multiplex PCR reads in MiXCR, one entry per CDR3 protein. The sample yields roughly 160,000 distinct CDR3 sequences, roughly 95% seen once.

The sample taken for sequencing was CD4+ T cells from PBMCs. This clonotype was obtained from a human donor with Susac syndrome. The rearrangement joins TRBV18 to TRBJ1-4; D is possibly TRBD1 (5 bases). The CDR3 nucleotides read TGTGCCAGCTCACCCAGGGACCAGAATGAAAAACTGTTTTTT. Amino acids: CASSPRDQNEKLFF. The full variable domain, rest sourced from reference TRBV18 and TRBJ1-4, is NAGVMQNPRHLVRRRGQEARLRCSPMKGHSHVYWYRQLPEEGLKFMVYLQKENIIDESGMPKERFSAEFPKEGPSILRIQQVVRGDSAAYFCASSPRDQNEKLFFGSGTQLSVL.